The rows below give T cell receptor beta chains drawn from one sample of a study of graft-versus-host responses after intestinal transplantation. Data came from immunoSEQ multiplex PCR; TCRdb stores just in-frame clones and leaves some out. The repertoire holds approximately 23,000 clones, with about 48% as singletons. The specimen comprised alloreactive CD8+ T cells from a mixed lymphocyte reaction culture, sampled before transplantation. These receptors all stem from a human patient who was an organ donor for intestinal transplantation. The CDR3 runs from the conserved cysteine through the conserved F or W. D genes are given only for firm matches. Rows may omit the clone size; those that give it use once, few, many or a size class.

d_call j_call v_call clone_size cdr3_nt cdr3_aa
NA TRBJ1-1 TRBV5-4 NA TGTGCCAGCAGCTATGGGACGGGAGGTGAAGCTTTCTTT CASSYGTGGEAFF
TRBD2 TRBJ2-3 TRBV5-1 NA TGCGCCAGCAGCTTGGGGATCCACCTAGCGGGAGAGGGGGATACGCAGTATTTT CASSLGIHLAGEGDTQYF
TRBD1 TRBJ1-2 TRBV27 NA TGTGCCAGCAGTAGGGACAGGAGGGTGATTGGCTACACCTTC CASSRDRRVIGYTF
NA TRBJ1-5 TRBV6-9 few TGTGCCAGCAGTTACTCTGGGGAACAGCCCCAGCATTTT CASSYSGEQPQHF
NA TRBJ1-2 TRBV9 NA TGTGCCAGCAGCGTAGGCGTCGAACCAGCTTCTGGCTACACCTTC CASSVGVEPASGYTF
NA TRBJ2-1 TRBV5-1 few TGTGCCAGCACCTGGGGGTCTTCCAATGAGCAGTTCTTC CASTWGSSNEQFF
NA TRBJ2-7 TRBV6-5 NA TGTGCCAGCAGTTACGGGAGGACACTATACGAGCAGTACTTC CASSYGRTLYEQYF
TRBD2 TRBJ2-1 TRBV5-4 NA TGTGCCAGCAGCTTTAGCGGGAGTCTCAATGAGCAGTTCTTC CASSFSGSLNEQFF
NA TRBJ1-5 TRBV19 medium-sized TGTGCCAGTAGTCCCAACCCCAGACAGTTGGATCAGCCCCAGCATTTT CASSPNPRQLDQPQHF
TRBD2 TRBJ2-3 TRBV4-3 NA TGCGCCAGCAGCCAAGGGTGGCTAGCGGACACAGATACGCAGTATTTT CASSQGWLADTDTQYF
TRBD2 TRBJ2-7 TRBV4-1 NA TGCGCCAGCAGCCAAGGACTAGCGGCATCCTACGAGCAGTACTTC CASSQGLAASYEQYF
TRBD2 TRBJ2-7 TRBV19 NA TGTGCCAGTAGTATGACTAGCGGGGGGGAGCAGTACTTC CASSMTSGGEQYF
TRBD2 TRBJ2-1 TRBV7-2 few TGTGCCAGCAGCTTAGAACTAGCGGGCTACAATGAGCAGTTCTTC CASSLELAGYNEQFF
NA TRBJ2-7 TRBV5-4 NA TGTGCCAGCAGCTTGGACCGGGGGGCGGTCTACGAGCAGTACTTC CASSLDRGAVYEQYF
TRBD2 TRBJ2-6 TRBV7-2 NA TGTGCCAGCAGCTTGGTAGGGAGGGCCTCTGGGGCCAACGTCCTGACTTTC CASSLVGRASGANVLTF
NA TRBJ2-7 TRBV4-3 NA TGCGCCAGCAGCCAAGTTCTGAGGAGCTCCTACGAGCAGTACTTC CASSQVLRSSYEQYF
NA TRBJ2-3 TRBV4-2 NA TGTGCCAGCAGCCAAGAGTTCGGACTACCGTTGACAGATACGCAGTATTTT CASSQEFGLPLTDTQYF
NA TRBJ2-7 TRBV6-9 few TGTGCCAGCAGTGAAATTGACTCCTACGAGCAGTACTTC CASSEIDSYEQYF
NA TRBJ2-3 TRBV4-1 NA TGCGCCAGCAGCCCGCACGCTGGAGCAGATACGCAGTATTTT CASSPHAGADTQYF
TRBD2 TRBJ2-5 TRBV4-2 NA TGTGCCAGCAGCCAAGTATTCGCGGGAGGGCAGACCCAGTACTTC CASSQVFAGGQTQYF
NA TRBJ2-7 TRBV11-2 few TGTGCCAGCAGCTTAGATTTTGGGGCCACACGCTACGAGCAGTACTTC CASSLDFGATRYEQYF
TRBD1 TRBJ1-3 TRBV15 medium-sized TGTGCCACCTTGGAGCAGGGGGGTTCTGGAAACACCATATATTTT CATLEQGGSGNTIYF
NA TRBJ1-2 TRBV30 few TGTGCCTGGAGTGTAGCAGGGGACTATGGCTACACCTTC CAWSVAGDYGYTF
TRBD2 TRBJ2-3 TRBV4-1 NA TGCGCCAGCAGCCAAGATCGGGGACTAGCGGGAGGGAATACGCAGTATTTT CASSQDRGLAGGNTQYF
NA TRBJ2-1 TRBV4-1 once TGCGCCAGCAGCCAATTATACGGGACGGGAAATGAGCAGTTCTTC CASSQLYGTGNEQFF
NA TRBJ1-2 TRBV25-1 NA TGTGCCAGCAGTGAACGACAGGCGAACTATGGCTACACCTTC CASSERQANYGYTF
NA TRBJ2-7 TRBV12-5 few TGTGCTAGTGGGGCGGTGAACTCCTACGAGCAGTACTTC CASGAVNSYEQYF
NA TRBJ2-3 TRBV29-1 few TGCCGCGTTGAGGGGGGGGAGGGGCCCACAGATACGCAGTATTTT CRVEGGEGPTDTQYF
NA TRBJ2-1 TRBV5-1 NA TGCGCCAGCAGGGGAGCGGCACTCGGCTCCTACAATGAGCAGTTCTTC CASRGAALGSYNEQFF
NA TRBJ1-5 TRBV7-5 NA TGTGCCAGAAGCCAACGGCCCCGCGGTCAGCCCCAGCATTTT CARSQRPRGQPQHF
NA TRBJ2-2 TRBV7-6 medium-sized TGTGCCAGCAGCCCCTTGGAAGGGGAGCTGTTTTTT CASSPLEGELFF
NA TRBJ1-2 TRBV30 NA TGTGCCTGGAGTCCGGGTCCCTACAACTATGGCTACACCTTC CAWSPGPYNYGYTF
TRBD1 TRBJ2-4 TRBV7-2 NA TGTGCCAGCAGCCGGGGGACAGGTCGACCAACCATAGCCAAAAACATTCAGTACTTC CASSRGTGRPTIAKNIQYF